This T cell receptor (beta chain) was sequenced for a study of OX40 agonist ivuxolimab in advanced cancers. Looking at the study overall: Patients receiving dose escalation had hepatocellular carcinoma, melanoma, renal cell or head and neck cancer.

The method was immunoSEQ multiplex PCR; TCRdb's version includes in-frame clones alone and lacks a portion of them. This sample yields approximately 94,000 clones, of which around nine tenths are seen a single time; about 0.17% belongs to the top ten. This CDR3 region has 14 residues. Germline CDR1 and CDR2: MDHEN and SYDVKM. With V trimmed by 3 bases and J by 5 bases, 6 bases remained unmatched. The sample in question was CD4+ or CD8+ T cells sorted from blood, obtained in a trial of the OX40 agonist ivuxolimab. This clonotype was obtained from an adult with an advanced solid tumor such as melanoma, head and neck, liver or kidney cancer. This chain uses TRBV28 with TRBJ1-2; 7 positions match TRBD1. For the CDR3, the DNA is TGTGCCAGCAGTTTCGACAGGGAAATATATGGCTACACCTTC. Protein product: CASSFDREIYGYTF.